This T cell receptor beta chain emerged from a study of T-cell reconstitution after alpha-beta-depleted transplantation in children. Germline V gene lookup returns CDR1 SGHKS and CDR2 YYEKEE (reference sequence). This CDR3 spans 11 amino acids. Trimming stripped 4 bases from V and 7 bases from J, with 6 bases between. This clonotype came up many times. A TCRbeta library incorporating unique molecular identifiers was prepared. TCRdb reprocessed the PCR reads via MiXCR and lists one record per CDR3 protein. Of 200,000 to 300,000 distinct CDR3 sequences in the sample, around 11% are singletons; the top ten hold roughly 2.6%.

The sample here was PBMCs from the stem cell graft donor, taken from the stem cell graft. This clonotype was sampled from a human donor who donated a stem cell graft to a child with acute lymphoblastic leukemia. This chain connects TRBV5-5 to TRBJ2-1; D gene ambiguous. CDR3 nucleotide sequence: TGTGCCAGCAGCCCGAAGAATGAGCAGTTCTTC. The encoded protein is CASSPKNEQFF. Full variable domain (remainder filled in from reference TRBV5-5 and TRBJ2-1): DAGVTQSPTHLIKTRGQQVTLRCSPISGHKSVSWYQQVLGQGPQFIFQYYEKEERGRGNFPDRFSARQFPNYSSELNVNALLLGDSALYLCASSPKNEQFFGPGTRLTVL.